This T cell receptor (beta chain) came from a study of cytomegalovirus exposure and HLA in healthy donors listed by TCRdb under 2017. Context from the whole study: In an earlier analysis of under 600 of the donors, under 300 Gb of sequence data and 120 million or so unique TCR beta sequences from roughly 190 million T cells were reported. Every repertoire in the discovery cohort had been generated on one and the same sequencing platform. The study used immunosequencing to profile the T cell repertoires of approximately 630 subjects and linked those repertoires to cytomegalovirus serostatus. Rather than using new phenotypic data, the later analysis identified candidate immune exposures from TCR beta sequences and from how often those sequences occurred across donors. Several DR-DQ haplotypes were treated as single units for association and clustering because of strong linkage in the cohort. HLA typing included class I and class II loci at four-digit resolution. Typing coverage varied by locus: roughly 629-640 donors for A, B, C, DRB1 and DQB1; 500 to 550 for DQA1; more than 600 for DPA1; under 490 for DPB1. To predict cytomegalovirus infection status, the study combined high-throughput TCR immunosequencing, statistical association of individual TCRs with disease status, and machine learning. Along with the 666-subject first cohort, a separate validation cohort of 120 different subjects was used. Donor age, sex, ethnicity and CMV serostatus were compiled alongside the repertoire data. A later genetic analysis used genome-wide SNP genotypes for about three fifths of the 666 donors, treating that subset as a discovery cohort. An earlier analysis of around 580 of the donors used high-throughput TCR beta sequencing to judge whether each TCR beta V gene segment behaved as functional or pseudogenic. Among the roughly 380 genotyped donors, around 81% belonged to the genetic ancestry cluster associated with self-reported Caucasian donors. The study aimed to test whether cataloging public T cell receptors could reveal signatures of past pathogen exposure. Roughly 300 gigabases of sequencing data and roughly 90 million unique TCR sequences were included in an early release covering roughly 600 HLA-typed donors. To study patterns of TCR occurrence, a later analysis re-analyzed previously published TCR beta repertoires from 700 or so donors and added high-resolution HLA genotyping. Among a few hundred genotyped donors of the cohort, an average of around 240,000 unique TCR beta nucleotide sequences were sequenced per donor, around a sixth of them non-productive.

There are 16 amino acids in the CDR3, from cysteine to phenylalanine inclusive. The entry retains the CDR3 DNA only, 48 bases that are in frame from base 1. CDR1 and CDR2 are drawn from the germline V gene (reference sequence): SGHNT, YYREEE. V has 5 bases trimmed and J has 6 bases trimmed; junction bases matching no gene number 8. On the study overall, not on this receptor specifically: The study listed 164 TCR beta chains as associated with cytomegalovirus. A later genetic analysis reported fewer N-insertions in productive TCRs among donors in an Asian-associated ancestry cluster than the roughly 620-donor mean. A later analysis found that most CMV-associated TCR beta chains appeared HLA-restricted, with HLA associations seemingly driven largely by CMV exposure. Because HLA typing was missing for some donors at each locus, association tests included only the typed subset. In a later analysis, some 17,000 TCR beta sequences were associated with specific HLA alleles at a false discovery rate of 0.05. Linkage disequilibrium might explain the correlated functional status among segregating V segments, but an unknown experimental factor could not be ruled out. A cluster of highly shared sequence variants was judged likely to be a technical artifact of the sequencing pipeline. A later analysis found that HLA-associated TCR beta chains were more clonally expanded and had lower generation probabilities than equally common non-associated chains. A further reported finding was that TCR beta sequences accurately predicted the HLA-A and HLA-B alleles for most subjects in the first cohort. An association between a missense DCLRE1C variant and V-gene and J-gene trimming of TCR beta chains was found in a later genetic analysis and replicated in an independent cohort. Sequencing depth was assumed to be roughly uniform across donors in the presence/absence analyses, though that assumption may not hold. Around 16 rarely observed V segments, including chromosome 9 orphons, were excluded from the earlier analysis of just under 600 of the donors because counts were too low. According to the authors, the approach could potentially be generalized to other disease states and immunological phenotypes. CMV serostatus was the only immune exposure information available for the cohort. According to a later analysis, parvovirus B19, influenza, CMV and Epstein-Barr virus appeared linked to several top co-occurrence clusters. Three of the identified cytomegalovirus-associated TCR beta chains were confirmed in vitro to be specific for cytomegalovirus antigens. Some IMGT-functional V segments, including TRBV6-2 and TRBV6-3, could not be distinguished by the 87-base-pair reads and were therefore excluded. The classifier was reported to diagnose cytomegalovirus status with high specificity and sensitivity in both the original and validation cohorts. In this cohort, only TCR beta chains were sequenced, and detectable features were limited by the absence of alpha or paired-chain data. According to a later analysis, TCR association rates differed among HLA loci, with DRB1 alleles showing the most associated TCRs and HLA-C alleles showing the fewest. Assigning TCR associations to individual alleles was difficult when HLA alleles, especially DR and DQ, strongly co-occurred. While some public TCRs were present in many individuals, most TCR sequences turned up only very rarely across donors. An earlier analysis of 450 to 750 of the donors showed that most TCR beta V segments appeared in productive rearrangements either about 87% or about 30% of the time, which broadly matched IMGT annotations.

The library was prepared using the immunoSEQ multiplex PCR assay. For the multiplex PCR, a mixture combining 60 forward primers for TCR Vbeta segments and 13 reverse primers for TCR Jbeta segments was used. The CDR3 region of rearranged TCR beta genes was amplified from genomic DNA by a multiplex PCR assay. The amplified TCR beta libraries were sequenced on the Illumina HiSeq System as 87-base-pair reads. The study's processing was this. In a later analysis, 70 million to 95 million unique TCR beta chains were counted across the roughly 670 repertoires, and around 11 million of these chains were shared by at least two donors. A nearest-neighbor algorithm error-corrected the raw reads and collapsed the reads into unique sequences, merging closely related sequences to remove PCR and sequencing errors. Alignment of CDR3 sequences to IMGT reference sequences was used to assign V, D and J gene segments. For a sequence to be retained, a match of at least six nucleotides was required to both a V gene segment and a J gene segment. Rearrangements were called productive when the CDR3 lacked stop codons and stayed in frame with V and J; all others were non-productive. CDR3 was defined according to IMGT convention as the region running from the second conserved V-encoded cysteine to the conserved J-encoded phenylalanine. The earlier analysis of about 590 of the donors excluded sequences that lacked an unambiguous match to a single V gene segment. In an earlier analysis of approximately 500 of the donors, a V segment was called functional when productive rearrangements were above 56.7%, and segregating when the standard deviation between donors exceeded 5%. To diagnose cytomegalovirus status from the catalog of TCR beta chain sequences, a statistical classification framework was built. In a later analysis, V and J genes were assigned by comparing TCR nucleotide sequences against IMGT/GENE-DB human TR gene sequences. The TCRdist pipeline was used in a later analysis to assign CDR3 sequences and most-parsimonious VDJ recombination scenarios. In a later analysis, each TCR beta chain was defined by its CDR3 amino acid sequence together with its V-gene family, and reads without a unique V-gene family were excluded. As a way to deal with suspected cross-contamination and a sequencing artifact, a later analysis dropped over 550 nucleotide sequences that were highly shared and had low generation probability. A later analysis calculated a clonal expansion index for each public chain from normalized within-repertoire ranks of inferred template counts. Generation probabilities in a later analysis came from a VDJ recombination model fitted to out-of-frame rearrangements, and those results were checked against IGoR. In a later analysis, hypergeometric tests were used to score TCR-TCR, TCR-HLA and TCR-CMV co-occurrence, with a repertoire-size bias correction applied to TCR pairs. To estimate false discovery rates, a later analysis permuted the HLA or CMV assignments 20 times. In a later analysis, co-occurring TCRs were grouped with DBSCAN, and TCRdist sequence similarity was added when clustering was performed within HLA-allele-positive subsets. Repertoires with fewer than 30,000 or more than 120,000 public chains were left out of co-occurrence clustering, as were roughly five repertoires with anomalous nucleotide sharing. TCRdb re-hosts the immuneACCESS table, in-frame sequences only. Its copies lack some clones; in the studies checked, an unresolved V gene accounts for under half of them, and the cause for the rest is not known. Clone size and the V and J calls come from that table; the DNA yielded D and trimming. Within this sample are some 90,000 clones, with roughly 70% of them counted one time only. About 3% of the sample is in the top ten clones.

The cohort consisted of 666 healthy bone marrow donors. At the time of sampling, all cohort members were nominally healthy, though unrecorded immune exposures were likely present. The donor tested CMV seronegative, placing the donor among the approximately 400 seronegative members of the cohort. Every donor gave a peripheral blood sample, and the peripheral blood mononuclear cells from that sample were used for TCR beta sequencing. Genomic DNA extraction from the blood cell samples was performed with the Qiagen DNeasy Blood Extraction Kit. This clone appeared once. Its cognate antigen has yet to be identified. No much larger clone exists at a distance of one base, and base qualities are not known.

The sequence is built from TRBV5-4 and TRBJ2-3, and 14 junctional nucleotides match TRBD2. Sequenced material: PBMCs. The TCR originated in a man in his forties in good health and CMV-seronegative. The DNA is as follows: TGTGCCAGCAGACCGACTAGCGGGGGGGCAGGTGATACGCAGTATTTT. Translated, it gives CASRPTSGGAGDTQYF.